The 17 T cell receptor beta chains below all came from one sample that was sequenced in a study of cytomegalovirus exposure and HLA in healthy donors. The PCR was carried out with 60 Vbeta primers and 13 Jbeta primers. Some clones are missing from TCRdb's copy, which holds only in-frame ones; the method was immunoSEQ multiplex PCR. The repertoire holds roughly 200,000 clones, with about 77% as singletons. The sample consisted of PBMCs. The receptors originated from a man in his 60s in good health and CMV-seronegative.

The chain uses TRBV5-6 and TRBJ2-5; 13 nucleotides align to TRBD2. The J call may be wrong; the DNA end is better matched by TRBJ2-7. This CDR3 spans 17 amino acids. The V gene's germline CDR1 is SGHDT and CDR2 YYEEEE. The CDR3 sequence: CASSLGLAGGSPYEQYF. For the CDR3, the DNA is TGTGCCAGCAGCTTGGGACTAGCGGGAGGTTCACCCTACGAGCAGTACTTC.

The chain is built from TRBV5-1 and TRBJ1-6; 9 positions match TRBD1. Germline loops: CDR1 SGHRS, CDR2 YFSETQ. The V and J ends lost 0 bases and 7 bases, in that order; junction bases with no gene match: 2. This CDR3 has 15 amino acids. The CDR3 DNA reads as TGCGCCAGCAGCTTGGCCGGGACAGGGAATTCACCCCTCCACTTT. Amino acid sequence: CASSLAGTGNSPLHF.

This chain links TRBV29-1 with TRBJ2-7; no reliable D call. This CDR3 is built from 13 residues. Germline V CDR1 and CDR2: SQVTM, ANQGSEA. Deletions cut 4 bases from V and 6 bases from J, with 16 bases between. CDR3 nucleotide sequence: TGCAGCGTTGGGGCTGGGCTTTCCACCGAGCAGTACTTC. Translated: CSVGAGLSTEQYF.

The chain carries TRBV7-9 and TRBJ2-3; D perhaps matches TRBD1 (5 bases). Germline V gene data show CDR1 as SEHNR and CDR2 as FQNEAQ (reference sequence). Trimming shortened V by 3 bases and J by 0 bases, and 7 bases separated the two germline ends. The CDR3 runs 14 residues. CDR3 sequence: CASSFRQSTDTQYF. DNA for the CDR3: TGTGCCAGCAGCTTTCGACAGAGCACAGATACGCAGTATTTT.

The V and J genes are TRBV30 and TRBJ2-3; 7 nucleotides line up with TRBD2. The CDR3 is 14 amino acids. The junction had 4 bases not matched to a gene; V was cut back by 3 bases and J by 1 base. CDR1 is GTSNPN and CDR2 is SVGIG in the germline V gene (reference sequence). CDR3 bases: TGTGCCTGGAGGCTTCGGGAGGGCACAGATACGCAGTATTTT. It translates to CAWRLREGTDTQYF.

The J gene is TRBJ2-7, the V gene TRBV6-6, with 8 positions matching TRBD2. J gave up 3 bases and V 5 bases, and 9 bases lay outside the gene matches. The CDR3 sequence is 15 residues long. The germline V gene encodes CDR1 MNHNY and CDR2 SVGAGI (reference sequence). The CDR3 loop reads CASSLPGTRGYEQYF. For the CDR3, the DNA is TGTGCCAGCAGTCTACCCGGGACTAGGGGCTACGAGCAGTACTTC.

This clone was seen just once. Mismatch with germline at one junction end may stem from a read error. The CDR3 DNA sequence: TGCGCCAGCAGCCAAGGGGGTTTTGGGGGGTATGGCTACCCCTTC. The encoded protein is CASSQGGFGGYGYPF. V gene TRBV4-1 combines with J gene TRBJ1-2, with D tentatively TRBD1 (5 bases). This CDR3 contains 15 residues. Per the germline V gene, CDR1 is MGHRA and CDR2 is YSYEKL.

V is TRBV10-3 and J is TRBJ2-1; TRBD2 is a possible D gene (6 bases). This CDR3 has 14 residues. The V and J ends lost 1 base and 10 bases respectively, with 14 bases between them. Germline V gene lookup returns CDR1 ENHRY and CDR2 SYGVKD. This CDR3 reads CAISELKRDSEQFF. For the CDR3, the DNA is TGTGCCATCAGTGAGTTAAAGAGGGACTCAGAGCAGTTCTTC.

The CDR3 region is CASSIVVDRSVYNEQFF. DNA for the CDR3: TGTGCCAGTAGTATAGTGGTGGACAGGTCTGTTTACAATGAGCAGTTCTTC. The chain joins TRBV19 to TRBJ2-1; TRBD1 aligns across 7 bases. The trim removed 1 base at V and 4 bases at J, leaving 10 bases unmatched. Germline CDR1 is LNHDA and CDR2 is SQIVND (reference sequence). The CDR3 length is 17 residues.

V is TRBV2 and J is TRBJ1-4; D unresolved. The germline V and J ends were trimmed by 6 bases and 7 bases, with 21 bases remaining between them. The CDR3 totals 16 residues. From germline, CDR1 is SNHLY and CDR2 FYNNEI. CDR3 DNA sequence: TGTGCCAGCAGCCTACCCCCGGGCCCCCGGGGTGAAAAACTGTTTTTT. Its translation: CASSLPPGPRGEKLFF.

The genes are TRBV6-1 and TRBJ2-1; 8 nucleotides match TRBD1. Germline V gives CDR1 MNHNS, CDR2 SASEGT. CDR3 length: 13 amino acids. With 5 bases clipped from V and 14 bases from J, the junction kept 11 bases outside the gene matches. The chain's CDR3 is CASSTWTGPLEFF. The CDR3 nucleotides read TGTGCCAGCAGTACGTGGACAGGGCCACTGGAGTTCTTC.

The V and J genes are TRBV5-4 and TRBJ1-1; 10 bases match TRBD1. V was clipped by 6 bases and J by 1 base; unmatched bases: 9. CDR3 length equals 16 residues. Germline V gene lookup returns CDR1 SGHNT and CDR2 YYREEE (reference sequence). DNA for the CDR3: TGTGCCAGCACCTTAAGGGGACAGGGGCAGAACACTGAAGCTTTCTTT. It is translated as CASTLRGQGQNTEAFF.

The sample holds a few counts of this clone. The rearrangement uses TRBV5-4 and TRBJ2-2; D is possibly TRBD1 (5 bases). Trimming stripped 4 bases from V and 5 bases from J, with 18 bases between. In germline, CDR1 is SGHNT, CDR2 YYREEE (reference sequence). The CDR3 is 16 residues long. CDR3 sequence: CASSSTKGRRTGELFF. The CDR3 region has the DNA TGTGCCAGCAGCAGTACGAAGGGGCGGAGAACCGGGGAGCTGTTTTTT.

This sequence joins TRBV28 and TRBJ2-5; TRBD1 agrees at 9 bases. With V trimmed by 5 bases and J by 4 bases, 11 bases remained unmatched. CDR3 size: 16 residues. Germline assignment: CDR1 MDHEN and CDR2 SYDVKM. The CDR3 loop is CASSPGTGISGETQYF. The CDR3 DNA sequence: TGTGCCAGCAGTCCCGGGACAGGGATTTCTGGAGAGACCCAGTACTTC.

The chain is built from TRBV5-6 and TRBJ2-7; 8 nucleotides match TRBD2. CDR3 size: 16 residues. J lost 0 bases, V lost 3 bases, and 8 bases had no gene match. Germline V CDR1 and CDR2: SGHDT, YYEEEE. The CDR3 region is CASSSRGSGISYEQYF. The CDR3 DNA follows: TGTGCCAGCAGCTCACGCGGTAGCGGGATCTCCTACGAGCAGTACTTC.

The chain couples TRBV6-6 to TRBJ1-1; D not certain. The CDR3 sequence is 14 residues long. The ends were cut back, 2 bases at V and 5 bases at J, with 12 bases in the middle. Germline CDR1 reads MNHNY; CDR2 reads SVGAGI (reference sequence). The chain's CDR3 is CASSYGRAGTEAFF. The CDR3 DNA is TGTGCCAGCAGTTACGGCCGAGCGGGAACTGAAGCTTTCTTT.

This clone was observed a handful of times. The genes are TRBV7-2 and TRBJ2-7; 9 nucleotides agree with TRBD2. The CDR3 spans 15 residues. The V gene's germline CDR1 is SGHTA and CDR2 FQGNSA. Trimming removed 5 bases from V and 5 bases from J; junction bases left unmatched: 10. This CDR3 is CASSPRLAGENEQYF. Written as DNA, the CDR3 is TGTGCCAGCAGCCCTAGGTTAGCGGGAGAAAACGAGCAGTACTTC.